What follows are 21 T cell receptor beta chains derived from one specimen sequenced in a study of blood T cells in healthy people across ages. Sample-barcoded 5' priming and a J-beta primer mix drove a second PCR of about 6 to 12 cycles. MiXCR, applied by TCRdb to the 5' RACE reads, yields one record per CDR3 protein. Of 750,000 to 950,000 distinct CDR3 sequences in the sample, 25% to 30% are singletons; the top ten hold about 10%. These data are also associated with another study on T cells of mothers and their children.

The sample was blood. These TCRs come from a woman in her thirties or forties in good health.

This chain joins TRBV20-1 and TRBJ2-5; the match to TRBD2 covers 10 bases. Germline CDR1 reads DFQATT; CDR2 reads SNEGSKA (reference sequence). The V gene end was trimmed by 0 bases and the J gene end by 11 bases; junction bases not matched to a gene: 15. The CDR3 is 16 amino acids. The CDR3 loop is CSARDPSGGALWEQYF. CDR3 DNA: TGCAGTGCTAGAGATCCCAGCGGGGGGGCCCTGTGGGAGCAGTACTTC.

This clonotype showed up just a few times. The chain carries TRBV9 and TRBJ1-6; TRBD1 is a possible D gene (6 bases). The CDR3 is 15 residues long. Germline lookup yields CDR1 SGDLS and CDR2 YYNGEE. Trimming removed 2 bases from V and 5 bases from J, with 11 bases in between. The CDR3 spells CASSVTRGDNSPLHF. Written as DNA, the CDR3 is TGTGCCAGCAGCGTCACCAGGGGAGATAATTCACCCCTCCACTTT.

This clonotype was detected many times. CDR3 sequence reads: CASNGLNNEQFF. CDR3 nucleotide sequence: TGTGCCAGCAATGGACTGAACAATGAGCAGTTCTTC. This chain connects TRBV7-9 to TRBJ2-1, with D tentatively TRBD2 (5 bases). The CDR3 contains 12 residues. Germline V gives CDR1 SEHNR, CDR2 FQNEAQ (reference sequence). V gave up 7 bases and J gave up 5 bases, with 9 bases separating them.

This clonotype was counted only a few times. V is TRBV7-9 and J is TRBJ1-1; D remains ambiguous. Trimming removed 2 bases at V and 1 base at J, with 11 bases between. The CDR3 spans 15 residues. Germline CDR1 reads SEHNR; CDR2 reads FQNEAQ (reference sequence). Written as DNA, the CDR3 is TGTGCCAGCAGCTTAAGAGCTAGGAGGAACACTGAAGCTTTCTTT. This gives the protein CASSLRARRNTEAFF. Filled out from reference TRBV7-9 and TRBJ1-1, the complete variable domain reads DTGVSQNPRHKITKRGQNVTFRCDPISEHNRLYWYRQTLGQGPEFLTYFQNEAQLEKSRLLSDRFSAERPKGSFSTLEIQRTEQGDSAMYLCASSLRARRNTEAFFGQGTRLTVV.

The chain has TRBV7-8 and TRBJ1-1, with unresolved D. Per germline, CDR1 SGHVS and CDR2 FQNEAQ. Trimming stripped 7 bases from V and 1 base from J, with 13 bases between. This CDR3 has 14 residues. This CDR3 reads CASIDRRGNTEAFF. The CDR3, as DNA: TGTGCCAGCATTGATAGACGGGGGAACACTGAAGCTTTCTTT.

Comment on this clonotype: A read error may account for a junction end that differs from germline. V usage is TRBV7-7 and J usage is TRBJ2-5, with D perhaps TRBD1 (6 bases). The CDR3 consists of 15 residues. Per the germline V gene, CDR1 is SSHAT and CDR2 is FNYEAQ (reference sequence). The CDR3, as DNA: TGTGCTAGCAGCCTCTCCCCCAGGGGCGGAGAGACCCAGTACTTC. Protein: CASSLSPRGGETQYF.

This chain uses TRBV2 with TRBJ1-1; D possibly corresponds to TRBD1 (6 bases). The CDR3 sequence is 14 residues long. The ends were cut back, 3 bases at V and 5 bases at J, with 13 bases in the middle. Germline CDR1 and CDR2: SNHLY and FYNNEI. The CDR3 loop reads CASSDMGAGTEAFF. CDR3 bases: TGTGCCAGCAGTGATATGGGGGCAGGGACTGAAGCTTTCTTT. The variable domain in full, with the rest retrieved from reference TRBV2 and TRBJ1-1, is EPEVTQTPSHQVTQMGQEVILRCVPISNHLYFYWYRQILGQKVEFLVSFYNNEISEKSEIFDDQFSVERPDGSNFTLKIRSTKLEDSAMYFCASSDMGAGTEAFFGQGTRLTVV.

This clonotype has a handful of counts. V usage is TRBV16 and J usage is TRBJ1-2, with 8 nucleotides matching TRBD1. From germline, CDR1 is KGHSY and CDR2 FQNENV. The CDR3 is made up of 14 amino acids. The ends lost 5 bases at V and 2 bases at J; junction bases unmatched: 4. CDR3 DNA: TGTGCCAGCAGCAAGGACAGGGCCAACTATGGCTACACCTTC. As protein: CASSKDRANYGYTF.

This clonotype was seen at least ten times. The chain carries TRBV28 and TRBJ2-6, with D hard to call. V gave up 2 bases and J gave up 0 bases, with 2 bases separating them. Germline loops: CDR1 MDHEN, CDR2 SYDVKM. CDR3 length equals 14 residues. Here the CDR3 DNA reads TGTGCCAGCAGTTTACACTCTGGGGCCAACGTCCTGACTTTC. Amino acid sequence: CASSLHSGANVLTF.

This clonotype was observed a handful of times. The chain is built from TRBV2 and TRBJ2-2; 7 bases agree with TRBD2. This CDR3 spans 17 amino acids. The junction had 10 bases not matched to a gene; V was cut back by 5 bases and J by 1 base. Germline CDR1 is SNHLY and CDR2 is FYNNEI. CDR3 bases: TGTGCCAGCAGTTCCACCGGGACTACCAAGAACACCGGGGAGCTGTTTTTT. This codes for CASSSTGTTKNTGELFF. The variable domain in full, completed from reference TRBV2 and TRBJ2-2, reads EPEVTQTPSHQVTQMGQEVILRCVPISNHLYFYWYRQILGQKVEFLVSFYNNEISEKSEIFDDQFSVERPDGSNFTLKIRSTKLEDSAMYFCASSSTGTTKNTGELFFGEGSRLTVL.

This clonotype was detected many times. V and J are TRBV7-8 and TRBJ2-6; D gene ambiguous. The CDR3 is made up of 15 amino acids. With 1 base removed from V and 2 bases from J, the gap between germline ends came to 6 bases. Per germline, CDR1 SGHVS and CDR2 FQNEAQ. The CDR3 sequence is CASSLVRAGANVLTF. DNA for the CDR3: TGTGCCAGCAGCTTAGTCCGGGCTGGGGCCAACGTCCTGACTTTC. The full variable domain, with the rest looked up from reference TRBV7-8 and TRBJ2-6, is GAGVSQSPRYKVAKRGQDVALRCDPISGHVSLFWYQQALGQGPEFLTYFQNEAQLDKSGLPSDRFFAERPEGSVSTLKIQRTQQEDSAVYLCASSLVRAGANVLTFGAGSRLTVL.

The CDR3 spells CSATRLAGGEDTQYF. The CDR3 DNA reads TGCAGTGCTACCCGACTAGCGGGGGGGGAAGATACGCAGTATTTT. This chain joins TRBV20-1 and TRBJ2-3, with 14 bases fitting TRBD2. The V and J ends lost 4 bases and 5 bases, in that order; junction bases with no gene match: 5. Germline CDR1 reads DFQATT; CDR2 reads SNEGSKA (reference sequence). The CDR3 length is 15 residues.

This clonotype was seen a few times. The gene calls are TRBV29-1 and TRBJ2-1; no firm D call. The CDR3 is 12 residues long. V was trimmed by 7 bases and J by 4 bases, leaving 11 bases between them. In germline, CDR1 is SQVTM, CDR2 ANQGSEA. The CDR3 loop is CSGSLLYNEQFF. The CDR3 DNA is TGCAGCGGGTCCCTCTTGTACAATGAGCAGTTCTTC.

The chain uses TRBV29-1 and TRBJ1-2; D call uncertain. The ends were cut back, 4 bases at V and 3 bases at J, with 9 bases in the middle. Germline CDR1 reads SQVTM; CDR2 reads ANQGSEA. CDR3 size: 12 residues. The DNA for the CDR3 is TGCAGCGTTGTAGGTTGGGACTATGGCTACACCTTC. Its translation: CSVVGWDYGYTF.

This clonotype was seen only a few times. V usage is TRBV7-9 and J usage is TRBJ2-1; the match to TRBD2 covers 9 bases. V was clipped by 2 bases and J by 0 bases; unmatched bases: 8. The CDR3 sequence is 18 residues long. Germline values: CDR1 SEHNR, CDR2 FQNEAQ (reference sequence). CDR3 amino acids: CASSLTSSGVSSYNEQFF. The CDR3 bases are TGTGCCAGCAGCTTAACCTCTAGCGGGGTAAGCTCCTACAATGAGCAGTTCTTC.

This clonotype was detected ten times or more. This chain links TRBV28 with TRBJ2-7; D gene unclear. Looked up from germline, CDR1 is MDHEN and CDR2 is SYDVKM. The V end lost 7 bases, the J end lost 4 bases, and 8 bases lay between the germline ends. The CDR3 sequence is 11 residues long. CDR3 in amino acids: CASTFPYEQYF. Here the CDR3 DNA reads TGTGCCAGCACGTTTCCTTACGAGCAGTACTTC.

This clonotype was recorded only once. The chain recombines TRBV24-1 with TRBJ2-2; D perhaps matches TRBD1 (6 bases). Germline loops: CDR1 KGHDR, CDR2 SFDVKD. This CDR3 has 16 residues. Trimming removed 0 bases at V and 0 bases at J, with 7 bases between. The CDR3 here is CATSDLSGANTGELFF. The CDR3 DNA is TGTGCCACCAGTGATTTGTCAGGGGCGAACACCGGGGAGCTGTTTTTT.

DNA of the CDR3: TGTGCCAGCAGCCTGCGCGGGGGGGGCATGGGCGAGCAGTACTTC. This gives the protein CASSLRGGGMGEQYF. The chain links TRBV3-1 to TRBJ2-7, with 9 bases fitting TRBD2. This CDR3 spans 15 amino acids. Per the germline V gene, CDR1 is LGHDT and CDR2 is YNNKEL (reference sequence). With 4 bases clipped from V and 6 bases from J, the junction kept 10 bases outside the gene matches.

CDR3 residues: CSALDTSTDTQYF. CDR3 coding DNA: TGCAGTGCTTTAGACACTAGCACAGATACGCAGTATTTT. The chain carries TRBV20-1 and TRBJ2-3; D uncertain. In germline, CDR1 is DFQATT, CDR2 SNEGSKA (reference sequence). The CDR3 contains 13 residues. V lost 5 bases and J lost 0, with 9 bases in between.

Many counts were recorded for this clonotype. DNA for the CDR3: TGCAGCGTTGATATGCGGGACAGGGGTGGCAATGAGCAGTTCTTC. This codes for CSVDMRDRGGNEQFF. The V call is TRBV29-1, the J call TRBJ2-1; TRBD1 aligns across 10 bases. The ends lost 3 bases at V and 6 bases at J; junction bases unmatched: 8. The CDR3 is made up of 15 amino acids. Germline assignment: CDR1 SQVTM and CDR2 ANQGSEA.

This clonotype was detected a few times. The V gene is TRBV6-1, the J gene TRBJ2-1, with TRBD2 matching 8 bases. This CDR3 spans 14 amino acids. Germline V gives CDR1 MNHNS, CDR2 SASEGT. V lost 6 bases to trimming and J lost 8 bases; unmatched junction nucleotides: 9. The CDR3 DNA reads as TGTGCCAGCAGCGACGGACTAGCCCCTGATGAGCAGTTCTTC. Residues: CASSDGLAPDEQFF.